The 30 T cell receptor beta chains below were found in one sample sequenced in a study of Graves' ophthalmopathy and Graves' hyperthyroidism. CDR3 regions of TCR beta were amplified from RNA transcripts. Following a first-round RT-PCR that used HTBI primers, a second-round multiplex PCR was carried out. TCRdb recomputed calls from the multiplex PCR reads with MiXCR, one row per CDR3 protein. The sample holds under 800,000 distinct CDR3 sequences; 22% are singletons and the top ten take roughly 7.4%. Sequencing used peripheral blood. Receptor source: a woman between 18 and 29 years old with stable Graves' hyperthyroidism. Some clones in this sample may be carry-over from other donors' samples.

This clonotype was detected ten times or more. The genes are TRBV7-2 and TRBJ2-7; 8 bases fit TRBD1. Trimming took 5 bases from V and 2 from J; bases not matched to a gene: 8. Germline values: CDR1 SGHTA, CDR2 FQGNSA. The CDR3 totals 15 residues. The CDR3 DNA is TGTGCCAGCAGCCCCCTGAGGGACAGGCCCTACGAGCAGTACTTC. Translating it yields CASSPLRDRPYEQYF.

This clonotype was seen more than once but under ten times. The CDR3 DNA is TGTGCCAGCAGTGGGACAGTAAGCTATGGCTACACCTTC. Its translation: CASSGTVSYGYTF. The V call is TRBV12-3 or TRBV12-4, the J call TRBJ1-2; 7 bases align to TRBD1. The V and J ends lost 5 bases and 4 bases, in that order; junction bases with no gene match: 4. CDR3 length: 13 amino acids.

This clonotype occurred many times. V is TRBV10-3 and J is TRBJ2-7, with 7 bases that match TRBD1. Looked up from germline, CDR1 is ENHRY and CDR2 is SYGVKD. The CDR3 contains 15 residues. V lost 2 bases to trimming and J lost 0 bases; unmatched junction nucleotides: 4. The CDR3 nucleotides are TGTGCCATCAGTGAGCCGACAGGGAGCTCCTACGAGCAGTACTTC. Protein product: CAISEPTGSSYEQYF.

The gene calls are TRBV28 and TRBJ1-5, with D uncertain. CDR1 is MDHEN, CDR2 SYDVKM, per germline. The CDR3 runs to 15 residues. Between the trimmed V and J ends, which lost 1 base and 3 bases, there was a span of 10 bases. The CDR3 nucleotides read TGTGCCAGCAGTTTATTGGCAGGCGCCAATCAGCCCCAGCATTTT. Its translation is CASSLLAGANQPQHF.

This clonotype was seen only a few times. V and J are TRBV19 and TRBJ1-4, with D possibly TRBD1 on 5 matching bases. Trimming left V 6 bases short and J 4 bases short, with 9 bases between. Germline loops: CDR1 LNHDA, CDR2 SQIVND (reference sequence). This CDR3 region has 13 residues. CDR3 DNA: TGTGCCAGTAGAGACAGCGATAATGAAAAACTGTTTTTT. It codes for CASRDSDNEKLFF.

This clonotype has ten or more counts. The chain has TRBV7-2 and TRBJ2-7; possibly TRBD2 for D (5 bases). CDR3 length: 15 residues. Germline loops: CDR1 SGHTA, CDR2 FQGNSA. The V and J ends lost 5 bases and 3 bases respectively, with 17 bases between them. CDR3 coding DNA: TGTGCCAGCAGCGCAGGTCGGGGTTCGGGCTACGAGCAGTACTTC. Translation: CASSAGRGSGYEQYF.

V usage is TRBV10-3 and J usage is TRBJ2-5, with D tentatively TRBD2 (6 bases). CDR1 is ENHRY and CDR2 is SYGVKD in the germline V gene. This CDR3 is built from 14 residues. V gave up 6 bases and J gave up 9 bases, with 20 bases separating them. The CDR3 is CAISGTANREAQYF. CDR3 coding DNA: TGTGCCATCAGCGGGACTGCAAATAGGGAGGCCCAGTACTTC.

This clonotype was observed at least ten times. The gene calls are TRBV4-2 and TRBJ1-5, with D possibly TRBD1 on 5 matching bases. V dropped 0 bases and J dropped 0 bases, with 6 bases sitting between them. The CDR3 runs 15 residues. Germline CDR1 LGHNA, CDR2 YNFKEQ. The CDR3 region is CASSQDRVSNQPQHF. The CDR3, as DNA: TGTGCCAGCAGCCAAGACAGGGTTAGCAATCAGCCCCAGCATTTT.

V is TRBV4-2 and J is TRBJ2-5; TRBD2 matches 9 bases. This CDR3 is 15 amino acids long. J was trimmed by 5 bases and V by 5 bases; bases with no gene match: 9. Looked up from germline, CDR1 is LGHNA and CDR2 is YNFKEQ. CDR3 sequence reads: CASSSSGGPKETQYF. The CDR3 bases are TGTGCCAGCAGCTCCAGCGGGGGGCCCAAGGAGACCCAGTACTTC.

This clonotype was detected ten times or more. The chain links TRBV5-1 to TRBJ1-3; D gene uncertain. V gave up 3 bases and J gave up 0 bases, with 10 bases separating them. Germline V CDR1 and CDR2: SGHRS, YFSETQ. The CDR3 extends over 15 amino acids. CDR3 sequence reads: CASSSGPLSGNTIYF. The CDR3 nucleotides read TGCGCCAGCAGCTCAGGACCTCTCTCTGGAAACACCATATATTTT.

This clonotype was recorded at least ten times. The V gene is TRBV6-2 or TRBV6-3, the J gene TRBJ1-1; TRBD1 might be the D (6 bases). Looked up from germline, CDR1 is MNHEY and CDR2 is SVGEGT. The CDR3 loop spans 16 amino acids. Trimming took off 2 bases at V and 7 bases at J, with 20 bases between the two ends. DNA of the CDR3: TGTGCCAGCAGTTACCCCCACAGGGCCACTCCGGGTGAAGCTTTCTTT. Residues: CASSYPHRATPGEAFF.

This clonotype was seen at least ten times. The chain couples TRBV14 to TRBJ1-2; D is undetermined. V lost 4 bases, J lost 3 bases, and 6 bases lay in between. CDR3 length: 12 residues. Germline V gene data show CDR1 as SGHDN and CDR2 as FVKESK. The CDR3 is CASSPADYGYTF. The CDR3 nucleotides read TGTGCCAGCAGCCCCGCGGACTATGGCTACACCTTC.

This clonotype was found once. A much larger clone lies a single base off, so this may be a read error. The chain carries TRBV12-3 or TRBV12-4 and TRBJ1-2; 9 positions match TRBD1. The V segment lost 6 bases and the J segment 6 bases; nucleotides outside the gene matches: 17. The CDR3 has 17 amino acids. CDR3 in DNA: TGTGCCAGCAGCCGGCCGGGACAGGGCCGGGGAGGGGATGGCTACACCTTC. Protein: CASSRPGQGRGGDGYTF.

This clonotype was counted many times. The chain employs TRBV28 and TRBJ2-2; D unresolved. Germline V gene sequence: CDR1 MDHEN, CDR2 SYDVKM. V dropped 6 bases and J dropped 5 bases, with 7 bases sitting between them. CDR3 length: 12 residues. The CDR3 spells CASSFGTGELFF. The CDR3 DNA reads TGTGCCAGCAGCTTTGGGACCGGGGAGCTGTTTTTT.

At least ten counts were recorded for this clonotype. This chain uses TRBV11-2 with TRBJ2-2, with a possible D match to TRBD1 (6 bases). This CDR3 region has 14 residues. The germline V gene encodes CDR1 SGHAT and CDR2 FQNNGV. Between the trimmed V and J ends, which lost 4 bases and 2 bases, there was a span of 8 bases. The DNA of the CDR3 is TGTGCCAGCAGCTGGACAGAAAACACCGGGGAGCTGTTTTTT. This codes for CASSWTENTGELFF.

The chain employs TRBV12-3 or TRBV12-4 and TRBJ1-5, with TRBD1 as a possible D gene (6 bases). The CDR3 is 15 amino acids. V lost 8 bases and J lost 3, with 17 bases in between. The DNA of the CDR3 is TGTGCCAGCCAGACAGGCCTCGTCTACAATCAGCCCCAGCATTTT. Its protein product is CASQTGLVYNQPQHF.

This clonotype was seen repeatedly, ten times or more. The CDR3 nucleotides read TGTGCCAGCAGTTTGGGACAGGGGGTTGAGACCCAGTACTTC. Amino acid sequence: CASSLGQGVETQYF. The chain uses TRBV28 and TRBJ2-5; 11 bases map to TRBD1. Germline V lookup: CDR1 MDHEN, CDR2 SYDVKM. The CDR3 extends over 14 amino acids. V lost 3 bases and J lost 5; bases outside the gene matches: 2.

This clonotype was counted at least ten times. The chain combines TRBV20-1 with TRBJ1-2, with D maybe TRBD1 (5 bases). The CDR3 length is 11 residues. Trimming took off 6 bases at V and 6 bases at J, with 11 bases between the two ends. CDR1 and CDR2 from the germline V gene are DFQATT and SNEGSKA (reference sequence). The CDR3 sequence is CSAVTVNGYTF. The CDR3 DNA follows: TGCAGTGCGGTGACAGTGAATGGCTACACCTTC.

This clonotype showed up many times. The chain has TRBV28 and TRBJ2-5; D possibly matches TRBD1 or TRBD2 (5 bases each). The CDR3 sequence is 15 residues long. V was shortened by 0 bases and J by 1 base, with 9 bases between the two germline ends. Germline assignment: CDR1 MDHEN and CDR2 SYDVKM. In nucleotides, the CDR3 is TGTGCCAGCAGTTTATGGAGGGGCCCCCAAGAGACCCAGTACTTC. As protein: CASSLWRGPQETQYF.

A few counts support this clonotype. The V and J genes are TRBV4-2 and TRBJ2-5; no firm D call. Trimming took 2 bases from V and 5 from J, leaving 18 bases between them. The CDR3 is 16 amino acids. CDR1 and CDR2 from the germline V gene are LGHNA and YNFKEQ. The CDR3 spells CASSQSGQVDAETQYF. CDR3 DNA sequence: TGTGCCAGCAGCCAATCAGGTCAAGTAGATGCCGAGACCCAGTACTTC.

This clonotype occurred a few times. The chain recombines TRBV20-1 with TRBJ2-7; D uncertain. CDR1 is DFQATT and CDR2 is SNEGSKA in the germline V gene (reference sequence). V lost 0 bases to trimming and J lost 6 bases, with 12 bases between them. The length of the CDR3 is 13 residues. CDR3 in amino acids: CSARESYKSEQYF. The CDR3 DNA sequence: TGCAGTGCTAGAGAAAGTTACAAGTCCGAGCAGTACTTC.

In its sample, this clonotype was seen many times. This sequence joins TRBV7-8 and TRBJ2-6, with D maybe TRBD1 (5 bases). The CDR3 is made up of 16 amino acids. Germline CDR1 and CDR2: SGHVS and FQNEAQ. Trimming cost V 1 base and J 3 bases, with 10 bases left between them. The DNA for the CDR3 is TGTGCCAGCAGCTTAGAGACAGTAGTTGGGGCCAACGTCCTGACTTTC. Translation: CASSLETVVGANVLTF.

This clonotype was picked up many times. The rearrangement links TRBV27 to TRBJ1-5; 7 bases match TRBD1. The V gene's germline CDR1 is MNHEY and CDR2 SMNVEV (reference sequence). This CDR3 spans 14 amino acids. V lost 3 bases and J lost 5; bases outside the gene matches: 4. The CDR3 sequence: CASSFRQGDQPQHF. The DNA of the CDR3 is TGTGCCAGCAGTTTCCGACAGGGCGATCAGCCCCAGCATTTT.

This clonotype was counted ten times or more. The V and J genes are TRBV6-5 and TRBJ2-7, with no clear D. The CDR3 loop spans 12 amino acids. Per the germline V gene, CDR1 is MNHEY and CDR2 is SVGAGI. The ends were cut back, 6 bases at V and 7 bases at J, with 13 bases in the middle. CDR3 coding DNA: TGTGCCAGCAGCCCGGGCCTGGGGGAGCAGTACTTC. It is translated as CASSPGLGEQYF.

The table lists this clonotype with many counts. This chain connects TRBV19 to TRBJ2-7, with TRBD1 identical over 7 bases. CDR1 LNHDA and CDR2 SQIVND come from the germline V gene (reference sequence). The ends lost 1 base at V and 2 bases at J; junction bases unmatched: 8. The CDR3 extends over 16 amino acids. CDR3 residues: CASSIGGRTGPYEQYF. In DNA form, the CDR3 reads TGTGCCAGTAGTATAGGGGGCCGGACAGGTCCCTACGAGCAGTACTTC.

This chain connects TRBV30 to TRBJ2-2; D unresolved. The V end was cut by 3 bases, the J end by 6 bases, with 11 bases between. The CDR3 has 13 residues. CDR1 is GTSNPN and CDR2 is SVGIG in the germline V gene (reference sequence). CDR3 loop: CAWRALRAGELFF. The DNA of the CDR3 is TGTGCCTGGAGGGCCCTCCGGGCCGGGGAGCTGTTTTTT.

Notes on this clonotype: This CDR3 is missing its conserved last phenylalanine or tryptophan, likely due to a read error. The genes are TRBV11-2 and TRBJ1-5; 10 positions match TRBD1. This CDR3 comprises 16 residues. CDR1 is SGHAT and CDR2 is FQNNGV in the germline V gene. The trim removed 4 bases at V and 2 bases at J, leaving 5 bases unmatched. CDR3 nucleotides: TGTGCCAGCAGCTCCGGGACAGGGGAAGGCAATCAGCCCCAGCATTTG. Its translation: CASSSGTGEGNQPQHL.

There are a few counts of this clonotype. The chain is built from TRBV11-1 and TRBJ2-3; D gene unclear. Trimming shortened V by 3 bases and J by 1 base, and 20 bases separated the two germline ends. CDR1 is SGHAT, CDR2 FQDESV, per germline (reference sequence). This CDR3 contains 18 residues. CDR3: CASSFPSRASDGTDTQYF. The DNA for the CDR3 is TGTGCCAGCAGCTTCCCTTCTAGGGCTAGTGATGGCACAGATACGCAGTATTTT.

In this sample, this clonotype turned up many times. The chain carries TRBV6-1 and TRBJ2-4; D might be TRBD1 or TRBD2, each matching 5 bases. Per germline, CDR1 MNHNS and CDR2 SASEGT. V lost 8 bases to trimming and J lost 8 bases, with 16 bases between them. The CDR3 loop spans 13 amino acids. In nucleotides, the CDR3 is TGTGCCAGCTCCCGCCTGGGGGATTACATTCAGTACTTC. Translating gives CASSRLGDYIQYF.

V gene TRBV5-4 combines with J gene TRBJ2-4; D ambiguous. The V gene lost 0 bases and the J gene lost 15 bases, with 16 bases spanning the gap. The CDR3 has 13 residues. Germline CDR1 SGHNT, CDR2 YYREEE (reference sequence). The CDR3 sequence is CASSLGLKKGLYF. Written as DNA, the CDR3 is TGTGCCAGCAGCTTGGGACTTAAAAAAGGGCTGTACTTC. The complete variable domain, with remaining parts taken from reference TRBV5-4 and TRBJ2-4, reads ETGVTQSPTHLIKTRGQQVTLRCSSQSGHNTVSWYQQALGQGPQFIFQYYREEENGRGNFPPRFSGLQFPNYSSELNVNALELDDSALYLCASSLGLKKGLYFGAGTRLSVL.